The entry below describes one T cell receptor beta chain. Per the authors' pipeline: From reference gene primer amplification, estimates of nucleated cell counts were derived. Measured with immunoSEQ multiplex PCR; TCRdb has only the in-frame clones, and not every one. The V and J calls and clone size come from that table; D and trimming were worked out from the DNA. Among about 130,000 clones listed, approximately 81% were seen once. The Seattle patients, enrolled during active infection, were followed longitudinally. This sample stems from a study of blood T cell repertoires in COVID-19. Turning to the study itself: T cells, B-cell-depleted T cells, or PBMCs provided the cDNA or gDNA that served as material.

With 4 bases clipped from V and 7 bases from J, the junction kept 13 bases outside the gene matches. CDR1 and CDR2 from the germline V gene are SGHRS and YFSETQ. The CDR3 totals 15 residues. The sample taken for sequencing was peripheral blood. The clonotype originates from a man older than 75 with COVID-19, enrolled during active disease. This sequence joins TRBV5-1 and TRBJ2-5; 7 nucleotides line up with TRBD2. DNA of the CDR3: TGCGCCAGCAGCCGCGGCGGGAGATCGGTTGGGACCCAGTACTTC. Its translation is CASSRGGRSVGTQYF.